This T cell receptor (beta chain) came from a study of regulatory T cells in long-lasting Graves disease. Arm-PCR of CDR3 regions and iRepertoire HTBI primers were used to build TCR beta libraries. TCRdb recomputed calls from the multiplex PCR reads with MiXCR, one row per CDR3 protein. Here the sample spans around 480,000 distinct CDR3 sequences, about 16% being singletons. Time point specified: newly diagnosed GD, antithyroid drugs for less than 3 months. PBMC RNA was the source of the TCR library. In this sample, this clonotype turned up a few times. These sequences were also reported in another study, on T cells in Graves' hyperthyroidism and ophthalmopathy.

The source of this sequence is a man aged 35-49 years with Graves disease. Sequencing used peripheral blood mononuclear cells (PBMCs), obtained at new diagnosis, from a patient treated with antithyroid drugs.

Written as DNA, the CDR3 is TGCGCCAGCAGCCAAGCGGGGAGAGCCCCCTCCGGTGAGCAGTTCTTC. Its protein is CASSQAGRAPSGEQFF. The chain couples TRBV4-1 to TRBJ2-1; maybe TRBD2 (5 bases). The V end was cut by 1 base, the J end by 9 bases, with 19 bases between. Germline loops: CDR1 MGHRA, CDR2 YSYEKL. The CDR3 covers 16 residues.